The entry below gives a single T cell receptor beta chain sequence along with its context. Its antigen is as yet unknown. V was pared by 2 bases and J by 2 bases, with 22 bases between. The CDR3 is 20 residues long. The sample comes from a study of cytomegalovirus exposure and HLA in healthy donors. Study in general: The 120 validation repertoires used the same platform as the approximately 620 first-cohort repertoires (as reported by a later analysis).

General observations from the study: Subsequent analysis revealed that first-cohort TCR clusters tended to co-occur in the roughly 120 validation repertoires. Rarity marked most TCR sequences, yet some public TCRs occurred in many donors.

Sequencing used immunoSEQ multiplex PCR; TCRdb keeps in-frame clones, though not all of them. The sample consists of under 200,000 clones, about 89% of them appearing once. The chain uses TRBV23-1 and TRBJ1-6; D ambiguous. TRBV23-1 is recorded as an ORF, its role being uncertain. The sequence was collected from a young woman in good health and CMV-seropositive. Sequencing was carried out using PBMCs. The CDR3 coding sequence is TGCGCCAGCAGTCAACCCCCGATGCGAAGAGCCCTACCCTATAATTCACCCCTCCACTTT. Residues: CASSQPPMRRALPYNSPLHF.